These T cell receptor beta chains were read from a single sample in a study of cytomegalovirus exposure and HLA in healthy donors. Using immunoSEQ multiplex PCR, the repertoire was profiled, and TCRdb retains in-frame clones only, with some absent. Seen here are fewer than 200,000 clones, 76% observed once, and the top ten hold about 0.69%. The sample comprised PBMCs. The receptors were sampled from a female donor in good health and CMV-seronegative. The CDR3 runs from the conserved cysteine through the conserved F or W. Each record gives: D gene, J gene, V gene, clone size, CDR3 protein, CDR3 DNA. D genes are given only for firm matches. Not every row has a clone size; where given, it reads once, few, many or a size class.

d_gene: NA; j_gene: TRBJ2-3; v_gene: TRBV29-1; abundance: NA; CDR3aa: CSVDQGGDTQYF; CDR3nt: TGCAGCGTTGATCAGGGTGGAGATACGCAGTATTTT
d_gene: NA; j_gene: TRBJ1-1; v_gene: TRBV7-8; abundance: NA; CDR3aa: CASSLPVNTEAFF; CDR3nt: TGTGCCAGCAGCTTACCGGTGAACACTGAAGCTTTCTTT
d_gene: TRBD2; j_gene: TRBJ2-5; v_gene: TRBV7-2; abundance: NA; CDR3aa: CASSKRLAGEWQYF; CDR3nt: TGTGCCAGCAGCAAAAGACTAGCGGGGGAATGGCAGTACTTC
d_gene: NA; j_gene: TRBJ1-5; v_gene: TRBV23-1; abundance: few; CDR3aa: CASRTASNQPQHF; CDR3nt: TGCGCCAGCCGAACAGCCAGTAATCAGCCCCAGCATTTT
d_gene: NA; j_gene: TRBJ2-5; v_gene: TRBV5-1; abundance: NA; CDR3aa: CASSLEMMRGETQYF; CDR3nt: TGCGCCAGCAGCTTGGAGATGATGCGTGGAGAGACCCAGTACTTC
d_gene: TRBD2; j_gene: TRBJ2-1; v_gene: TRBV7-8; abundance: once; CDR3aa: CASSRGLAGGQNEQFF; CDR3nt: TGTGCCAGCAGCAGGGGACTAGCGGGGGGGCAGAATGAGCAGTTCTTC
d_gene: NA; j_gene: TRBJ2-3; v_gene: TRBV9; abundance: NA; CDR3aa: CASSVSSHSTDTQYF; CDR3nt: TGTGCCAGCAGCGTATCATCCCATAGCACAGATACGCAGTATTTT
d_gene: TRBD1; j_gene: TRBJ1-2; v_gene: TRBV18; abundance: once; CDR3aa: CASSPPPFTGELNGYTF; CDR3nt: TGTGCCAGCTCACCCCCCCCCTTTACAGGGGAGCTTAATGGCTACACCTTC
d_gene: NA; j_gene: TRBJ1-3; v_gene: TRBV6-5; abundance: NA; CDR3aa: CASSYTSSGGGNTIYF; CDR3nt: TGTGCCAGCAGTTACACGAGCTCGGGGGGTGGAAACACCATATATTTT
d_gene: TRBD2; j_gene: TRBJ2-3; v_gene: TRBV7-9; abundance: NA; CDR3aa: CASSLAGRLAGATDTQYF; CDR3nt: TGTGCCAGCAGCTTAGCGGGACGGCTAGCGGGAGCCACAGATACGCAGTATTTT
d_gene: TRBD1; j_gene: TRBJ1-2; v_gene: TRBV7-9; abundance: NA; CDR3aa: CASSFRTGGCGYTF; CDR3nt: TGTGCCAGCAGCTTCCGGACAGGGGGCTGTGGCTACACCTTC
d_gene: TRBD2; j_gene: TRBJ2-7; v_gene: TRBV30; abundance: NA; CDR3aa: CAWTRTSGVPIPHEQYF; CDR3nt: TGTGCCTGGACTAGGACTAGCGGGGTGCCAATCCCCCACGAGCAGTACTTC
d_gene: NA; j_gene: TRBJ2-1; v_gene: TRBV18; abundance: once; CDR3aa: CASSPPGAGAYNEQFF; CDR3nt: TGTGCCAGCTCACCACCGGGGGCCGGTGCCTACAATGAGCAGTTCTTC
d_gene: NA; j_gene: TRBJ1-1; v_gene: TRBV29-1; abundance: NA; CDR3aa: CSVEDLGSRNTEAFF; CDR3nt: TGCAGCGTTGAAGATCTAGGGAGCCGGAACACTGAAGCTTTCTTT
d_gene: TRBD1; j_gene: TRBJ2-7; v_gene: TRBV18; abundance: NA; CDR3aa: CASSLGSGTGISEQYF; CDR3nt: TGTGCCAGCTCACTTGGTTCCGGGACAGGAATTTCGGAGCAGTACTTC
d_gene: NA; j_gene: TRBJ2-2; v_gene: TRBV30; abundance: NA; CDR3aa: CAWSQGVGTGELFF; CDR3nt: TGTGCCTGGAGTCAAGGGGTCGGCACCGGGGAGCTGTTTTTT
d_gene: TRBD1; j_gene: TRBJ2-1; v_gene: TRBV6-6; abundance: few; CDR3aa: CASSYRRDRGNEQFF; CDR3nt: TGTGCCAGCAGTTACCGCCGGGACAGGGGTAATGAGCAGTTCTTC
d_gene: TRBD1; j_gene: TRBJ2-5; v_gene: TRBV5-4; abundance: NA; CDR3aa: CASSFNRGLETQYF; CDR3nt: TGTGCCAGCAGCTTTAACAGGGGTTTGGAGACCCAGTACTTC
d_gene: TRBD2; j_gene: TRBJ2-7; v_gene: TRBV11-2; abundance: NA; CDR3aa: CASSTRLVGLGAEQYF; CDR3nt: TGTGCCAGCAGCACCCGTCTAGTGGGACTAGGGGCCGAGCAGTACTTC
d_gene: NA; j_gene: TRBJ1-2; v_gene: TRBV28; abundance: NA; CDR3aa: CAIQVTTGYTF; CDR3nt: TGTGCCATCCAGGTAACGACTGGCTACACCTTC
d_gene: NA; j_gene: TRBJ1-2; v_gene: TRBV28; abundance: NA; CDR3aa: CASSQITGFGGYTF; CDR3nt: TGTGCCAGCAGCCAAATTACAGGGTTCGGTGGCTACACCTTC
d_gene: TRBD2; j_gene: TRBJ2-5; v_gene: TRBV5-1; abundance: few; CDR3aa: CASSLGQLAGGQETQYF; CDR3nt: TGCGCCAGCAGCTTGGGACAACTAGCGGGGGGTCAAGAGACCCAGTACTTC
d_gene: TRBD1; j_gene: TRBJ1-2; v_gene: TRBV7-6; abundance: NA; CDR3aa: CASSLQGAGNYGYTF; CDR3nt: TGTGCCAGCAGCTTACAGGGGGCGGGAAACTATGGCTACACCTTC
d_gene: NA; j_gene: TRBJ1-6; v_gene: TRBV15; abundance: NA; CDR3aa: CATSREGASPLHF; CDR3nt: TGTGCCACCAGCAGAGAAGGGGCTTCACCCCTCCACTTT
d_gene: NA; j_gene: TRBJ1-3; v_gene: TRBV6-1; abundance: few; CDR3aa: CASSEENRVFSTIYF; CDR3nt: TGTGCCAGCAGTGAAGAGAACAGGGTTTTCTCCACCATATATTTT
d_gene: NA; j_gene: TRBJ1-2; v_gene: TRBV6-6; abundance: few; CDR3aa: CASIPGGSNYGYTF; CDR3nt: TGTGCCAGCATCCCCGGGGGGAGTAACTATGGCTACACCTTC